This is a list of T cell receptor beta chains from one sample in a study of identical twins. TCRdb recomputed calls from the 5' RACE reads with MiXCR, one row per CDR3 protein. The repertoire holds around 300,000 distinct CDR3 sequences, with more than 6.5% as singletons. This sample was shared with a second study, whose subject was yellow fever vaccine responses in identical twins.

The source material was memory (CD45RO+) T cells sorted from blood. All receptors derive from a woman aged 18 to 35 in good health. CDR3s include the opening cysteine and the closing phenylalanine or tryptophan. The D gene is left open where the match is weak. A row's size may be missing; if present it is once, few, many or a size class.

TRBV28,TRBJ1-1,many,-,CASLENTEAFF,TGTGCCAGCTTGGAGAACACTGAAGCTTTCTTT
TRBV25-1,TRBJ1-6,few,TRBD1,CASSEYVGTDYNSPLHF,TGTGCCAGCAGTGAATATGTCGGGACAGACTATAATTCACCCCTCCACTTT
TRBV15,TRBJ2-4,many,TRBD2,CATSRSGTRQVIQYF,TGTGCCACCAGCAGGTCCGGGACTAGACAGGTCATTCAGTACTTC
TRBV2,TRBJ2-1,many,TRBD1,CASKRDSSYNEQFF,TGTGCCAGCAAGAGGGACAGCTCCTACAATGAGCAGTTCTTC
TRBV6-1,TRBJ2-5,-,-,CASSAVGGETQYF,TGTGCCAGCAGTGCCGTAGGGGGAGAGACCCAGTACTTC
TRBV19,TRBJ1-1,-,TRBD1,CASTDPGTGEHADTEAFF,TGTGCCAGTACTGATCCCGGGACAGGAGAACATGCGGACACTGAAGCTTTCTTT
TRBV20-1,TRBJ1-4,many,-,CSASSTGLNEKLFF,TGCAGTGCTAGTTCAACGGGACTGAATGAAAAACTGTTTTTT
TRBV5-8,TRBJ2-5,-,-,CASSFDGRRQETQYF,TGTGCCAGCAGCTTCGATGGTAGAAGGCAAGAGACCCAGTACTTC
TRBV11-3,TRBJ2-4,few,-,CASSPGTTKNIQYF,TGTGCCAGCAGCCCGGGCACCACCAAAAACATTCAGTACTTC
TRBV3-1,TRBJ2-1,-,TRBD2,CASTHQRGLRGGNEQFF,TGTGCCAGCACCCACCAGCGGGGTTTGAGAGGTGGGAATGAGCAGTTCTTC
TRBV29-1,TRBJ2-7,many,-,CSVGRGQTYEQYF,TGCAGCGTTGGTAGGGGCCAGACCTACGAGCAGTACTTC
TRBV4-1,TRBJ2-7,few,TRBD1,CASSQDWTGVGEQYF,TGCGCCAGCAGCCAGGACTGGACAGGGGTCGGGGAGCAGTACTTC
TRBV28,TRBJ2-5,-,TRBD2,CAHNRGGAGGLQETQYF,TGTGCCCACAATCGAGGGGGAGCGGGGGGCCTCCAAGAGACCCAGTACTTC
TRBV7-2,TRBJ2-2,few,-,CASSYKAGRLITGELFF,TGTGCCAGCAGCTATAAGGCGGGGAGACTGATCACCGGGGAGCTGTTTTTT
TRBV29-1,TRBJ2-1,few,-,CSVHQLTDNNEQFF,TGCAGCGTCCACCAACTGACGGACAACAATGAGCAGTTCTTC
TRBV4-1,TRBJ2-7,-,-,CASSQEGETRRHEQYF,TGCGCCAGCAGCCAAGAAGGTGAGACTAGGCGCCACGAGCAGTACTTC
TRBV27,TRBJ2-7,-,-,CASSLQGRRSYEQYF,TGTGCCAGCAGTTTGCAGGGGCGGAGGTCCTACGAGCAGTACTTC
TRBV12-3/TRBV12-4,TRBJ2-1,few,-,CASSPPELPNEQFF,TGTGCCAGCAGCCCCCCCGAGCTACCCAATGAGCAGTTCTTC
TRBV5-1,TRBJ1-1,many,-,CASQPRENKNTEAFF,TGCGCCAGCCAGCCCCGGGAGAATAAGAACACTGAAGCTTTCTTT
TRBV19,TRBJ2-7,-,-,CASSANTGISGEQYF,TGTGCCAGTAGTGCCAACACAGGGATCTCCGGCGAGCAGTACTTC
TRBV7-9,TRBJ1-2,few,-,CASGLRGSGSTYGYTF,TGTGCCAGCGGTCTTAGGGGCTCCGGATCGACCTATGGCTACACCTTC
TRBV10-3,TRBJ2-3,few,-,CATGEATIDTQYF,TGTGCCACCGGTGAGGCTACAATAGATACGCAGTATTTT
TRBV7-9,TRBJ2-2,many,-,CASTSQGTNTGELFF,TGTGCCAGCACATCCCAGGGGACGAACACCGGGGAGCTGTTTTTT
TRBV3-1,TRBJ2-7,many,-,CASSQEGIRGSYEQYF,TGTGCCAGCAGCCAAGAGGGGATCCGGGGCTCCTACGAGCAGTACTTC
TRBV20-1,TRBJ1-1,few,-,CSANLGGMNTEAFF,TGCAGTGCTAACCTCGGGGGAATGAACACTGAAGCTTTCTTT
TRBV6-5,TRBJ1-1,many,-,CASSYSQGRQAFF,TGTGCCAGCAGTTACTCGCAGGGGCGGCAAGCTTTCTTT
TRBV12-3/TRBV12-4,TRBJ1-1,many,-,CASSPELINRDLNTEAFF,TGTGCCAGCAGTCCCGAACTAATAAACAGGGACTTGAACACTGAAGCTTTCTTT
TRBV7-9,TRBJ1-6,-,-,CASGPRLVSGNSPLHF,TGTGCCAGCGGCCCGCGGCTGGTAAGCGGGAATTCACCCCTCCACTTT